This TCR beta chain was recovered during a study of shared clonotypes between healthy human individuals. The wider study: A donor's plate count was three for CD4 naive and three for CD4 memory; CD8 naive had two and CD8 memory one. Study-wide results and caveats: Among donors, the sharing of clonotypes was expected to be influenced by sequencing depth. In four donors, around 5% of naive CD4 clonotypes appeared in common.

V lost 0 bases, J lost 0 bases, and 5 bases lay in between. The CDR3 runs 14 residues. Details on this clone: Its antigen remains unidentified.

The data were produced by immunoSEQ multiplex PCR, yet TCRdb's version contains in-frame clones alone and is incomplete. The table lists about 1 million clones, about 70% of them singletons. The healthy adult donors were HIV-negative and reported no recent acute infections or vaccinations. The sample was memory CD4+ T cells sorted from blood. The subset was: CD45RA-negative fraction. The source of this sequence is a young man in good health. J is TRBJ2-3 and V is TRBV5-3; D is ambiguous. TRBV5-3 is flagged as an ORF with uncertain function. The CDR3 bases are TGTGCCAGAAGCTTGGAATTTAGCACAGATACGCAGTATTTT. Translated: CARSLEFSTDTQYF.